This entry lists 13 T cell receptor beta chains sequenced from one sample in a study of regulatory T cells in long-lasting Graves disease. Arm-PCR of CDR3 regions and iRepertoire HTBI primers were the basis on which TCR beta libraries were built. TCRdb reprocessed the multiplex PCR reads via MiXCR and lists one record per CDR3 protein. The repertoire consists of 400,000 to 500,000 distinct CDR3 sequences, with approximately 16% occurring once and the leading ten covering around 11%. Time point noted: newly diagnosed GD, antithyroid drugs for less than 3 months. RNA extracted from PBMCs served as the sequencing template. The same specimen was also included in a second study, on T cells in Graves' hyperthyroidism and ophthalmopathy.

The source was peripheral blood mononuclear cells (PBMCs), collected at new diagnosis, from a patient treated with antithyroid drugs. These receptors originate from a woman aged 30 to 39 with Graves disease.

In its sample, this clonotype was seen many times. The chain uses TRBV4-1 and TRBJ1-5; a weak D match, TRBD1 (6 bases). V dropped 0 bases and J dropped 2 bases, with 11 bases sitting between them. The germline V gene encodes CDR1 MGHRA and CDR2 YSYEKL. The CDR3 has 16 amino acids. The CDR3 protein is CASSQEPGGGNQPQHF. CDR3 DNA sequence: TGCGCCAGCAGCCAAGAGCCCGGGGGCGGCAATCAGCCCCAGCATTTT.

This sequence joins TRBV24-1 and TRBJ2-2; 9 nucleotides match TRBD1. Germline CDR1 KGHDR, CDR2 SFDVKD. The CDR3 is made up of 16 amino acids. V was clipped by 4 bases and J by 4 bases; unmatched bases: 6. The CDR3: CATSDLTGGGTGELFF. CDR3 DNA: TGTGCCACCAGTGACTTGACAGGGGGAGGCACCGGGGAGCTGTTTTTT.

This clonotype was counted at least ten times. The V and J genes are TRBV3-1 and TRBJ2-1, with D tentatively TRBD2 (7 bases). CDR3 size: 15 residues. V lost 1 base and J lost 12, with 19 bases in between. Germline V CDR1 and CDR2: LGHDT, YNNKEL (reference sequence). CDR3 in amino acids: CASSQGAGAAGGQFF. CDR3 bases: TGTGCCAGCAGCCAAGGTGCGGGGGCGGCTGGGGGGCAGTTCTTC.

This clonotype was seen only a few times. The chain combines TRBV6-2 or TRBV6-3 with TRBJ2-1; 11 bases agree with TRBD2. Germline values: CDR1 MNHEY, CDR2 SVGEGT. This CDR3 has 14 amino acids. V was pared by 4 bases and J by 10 bases, with 6 bases of the junction left unmatched. In DNA, the CDR3 is TGTGCCAGCAGTTTGACTAGCGGGGTAGTAGAGCAGTTCTTC. It codes for CASSLTSGVVEQFF.

The sample holds many counts of this clonotype. The rearrangement links TRBV2 to TRBJ1-6; tentatively, D is TRBD1 (6 bases). The germline CDR1 and CDR2 sequences are SNHLY and FYNNEI. The length of the CDR3 is 15 residues. The V end was cut by 7 bases, the J end by 0 bases, with 10 bases between. CDR3 sequence reads: CASKDRSSYNSPLHF. The CDR3 nucleotides are TGTGCCAGCAAGGACAGAAGCTCCTATAATTCACCCCTCCACTTT.

The count of this clonotype is one. This may arise from a read error, as a much more abundant clone is one base away. V and J are TRBV6-2 or TRBV6-3 and TRBJ2-7; TRBD2 aligns across 8 bases. There are 14 residues in the CDR3. Looked up from germline, CDR1 is MNHEY and CDR2 is SVGEGT. The CDR3 loop is CANSYGREGYEQYF. CDR3 nucleotides: TGTGCCAACAGTTACGGTCGGGAGGGCTACGAGCAGTACTTC.

The table lists this clonotype with many counts. V usage is TRBV5-1 and J usage is TRBJ2-7; 9 nucleotides match TRBD1. The CDR3 runs 15 residues. Germline V lookup: CDR1 SGHRS, CDR2 YFSETQ. Losses at the gene ends were 4 bases for V and 2 bases for J; bases not matched to a gene: 7. The CDR3 here is CASSLGQGGPYEQYF. DNA for the CDR3: TGCGCCAGCAGCCTGGGACAGGGCGGCCCCTACGAGCAGTACTTC. Variable domain in full (rest from reference TRBV5-1 and TRBJ2-7): KAGVTQTPRYLIKTRGQQVTLSCSPISGHRSVSWYQQTPGQGLQFLFEYFSETQRNKGNFPGRFSGRQFSNSRSEMNVSTLELGDSALYLCASSLGQGGPYEQYFGPGTRLTVT.

This clonotype showed up just a few times. This rearrangement joins TRBV2 to TRBJ1-3; D remains unclear. CDR1 SNHLY and CDR2 FYNNEI come from the germline V gene. This CDR3 is built from 15 residues. V gave up 6 bases and J gave up 0 bases, with 12 bases separating them. In DNA, the CDR3 is TGTGCCAGCAGGGCTACGCCGGGCTCTGGAAACACCATATATTTT. It translates to CASRATPGSGNTIYF.

This clonotype was counted between two and nine times. This chain uses TRBV9 with TRBJ2-1; TRBD2 matches at 10 bases. The length of the CDR3 is 17 residues. V shed 0 bases and J 0 bases; nucleotides not matched to a gene: 3. Germline lookup yields CDR1 SGDLS and CDR2 YYNGEE. The CDR3 sequence: CASSVAASGSSYNEQFF. As DNA, the CDR3 is TGTGCCAGCAGCGTAGCGGCTAGCGGGAGCTCCTACAATGAGCAGTTCTTC.

The CDR3 DNA reads TGCAGCGTCTGGGAAGACACAGATACGCAGTATTTT. This translates into CSVWEDTDTQYF. J is TRBJ2-3 and V is TRBV29-1; D is uncertain. V gave up 6 bases and J gave up 2 bases, with 9 bases separating them. The germline gives CDR1 SQVTM, CDR2 ANQGSEA. The CDR3 has 12 residues.

Many counts were recorded for this clonotype. The J gene is TRBJ2-2, the V gene TRBV5-1; TRBD2 matches at 12 bases. Germline loops: CDR1 SGHRS, CDR2 YFSETQ. The J segment lost 5 bases and the V segment lost 3 bases, leaving 5 bases of the junction unmatched. The CDR3 runs 16 residues. The CDR3 DNA sequence: TGCGCCAGCAGCTCAGGGGGGACTAGCGGGACCGGGGAGCTGTTTTTT. Its protein product is CASSSGGTSGTGELFF.

This clonotype was seen ten or more times. This rearrangement joins TRBV6-1 to TRBJ1-4; D perhaps matches TRBD1 (5 bases). CDR1 is MNHNS and CDR2 is SASEGT in the germline V gene. The V end was cut by 7 bases, the J end by 8 bases, with 23 bases between. The CDR3 length is 16 residues. The CDR3 is CASMLLVGVWGEKLFF. The CDR3, as DNA: TGTGCCAGCATGCTCCTGGTGGGGGTATGGGGCGAAAAACTGTTTTTT.

The chain uses TRBV19 and TRBJ2-2; the D gene is possibly TRBD2 (5 bases). Germline-derived CDR1 and CDR2 are LNHDA and SQIVND (reference sequence). The V and J ends lost 5 bases and 4 bases respectively, with 11 bases between them. The CDR3 spans 14 residues. DNA of the CDR3: TGTGCCAGTAGTGCGACCGGACTCACCGGGGAGCTGTTTTTT. Encoded protein: CASSATGLTGELFF. The full variable domain, rest sourced from reference TRBV19 and TRBJ2-2, is DGGITQSPKYLFRKEGQNVTLSCEQNLNHDAMYWYRQDPGQGLRLIYYSQIVNDFQKGDIAEGYSVSREKKESFPLTVTSAQKNPTAFYLCASSATGLTGELFFGEGSRLTVL.